This section outlines one T cell receptor (beta chain) sequence together with its context. The antigen is undetermined. The V gene's germline CDR1 is SQVTM and CDR2 ANQGSEA. The J segment lost 13 bases and the V segment lost 5 bases, leaving 8 bases of the junction unmatched. The CDR3 runs 13 residues. Template for every sorted-subset replicate PCR totaled about 0.2 ug DNA, 25,000 to 35,000 T cell genomes. Generated by immunoSEQ multiplex PCR, the TCRdb table keeps only in-frame clones and is missing some. The repertoire has 1 million to 1.3 million clones, approximately 78% of them found once; the top ten carry more than 0.55%. The data are from a study of shared clonotypes between healthy human individuals. The study's findings and limits: The donor pool, a small one, limited the genetic and exposure-history diversity represented.

There were no recent acute infections or vaccinations among the donors, who were healthy HIV-negative adults. This chain joins TRBV29-1 and TRBJ2-1; 13 nucleotides align to TRBD2. The TCR originated in a young man in good health. Some clones in this sample may be carry-over from other donors' samples. The sample comprised memory CD4+ T cells from PBMCs. Indicated subset: CD45RA-negative fraction. The CDR3: CSVSGLAGVGQFF. The DNA of the CDR3 is TGCAGCGTTTCAGGACTAGCGGGAGTCGGTCAGTTCTTC.